These 28 T cell receptor beta chains share one sample of origin, sequenced in a study of CD8+ T cells in alopecia areata. Following extraction, RNA underwent reverse transcription to cDNA, which served as the sequencing template. TCRdb's copy holds only in-frame clones and misses some; the assay was immunoSEQ multiplex PCR. The sample includes around 290,000 clones, 58% of them seen just once. Regarding treatment: oral pan-JAK inhibitor, 5-10 mg twice daily. Sequenced material: CD4+ T cells sorted from blood, taken at week 24, from a patient treated with tofacitinib. The receptors originated from a human donor with alopecia areata.

J is TRBJ2-3 and V is TRBV5-1; 9 bases line up with TRBD2. CDR1 is SGHRS and CDR2 is YFSETQ in the germline V gene. J was trimmed by 3 bases and V by 1 base; bases with no gene match: 6. CDR3 length: 16 residues. The CDR3 reads CASSLQGLAGTDTQYF. CDR3 bases: TGCGCCAGCAGCTTGCAGGGACTAGCCGGGACAGATACGCAGTATTTT.

Points on this clone: The junction differs from germline at one of its ends, possibly a read error. This rearrangement joins TRBV6-5 to TRBJ1-2; tentative D call: TRBD1 (5 bases). This CDR3 region has 16 residues. Germline CDR1 reads MNHEY; CDR2 reads SVGAGI. CDR3 sequence reads: CASSHSTLTENYGYTF. The CDR3 nucleotides are TGTGCCAGCAGTCACTCGACCCTGACAGAAAACTATGGCTACACCTTC.

This clone was seen a few times. V and J are TRBV29-1 and TRBJ1-1; TRBD1 matches 7 bases. There are 16 residues in the CDR3. Per germline, CDR1 SQVTM and CDR2 ANQGSEA. V was pared by 6 bases and J by 0 bases, with 13 bases of the junction left unmatched. The CDR3 here is CSVAPGQVGMNTEAFF. The CDR3 DNA sequence: TGCAGCGTCGCCCCTGGACAGGTGGGAATGAACACTGAAGCTTTCTTT. The variable domain in full, completed from reference TRBV29-1 and TRBJ1-1, reads SAVISQKPSRDICQRGTSLTIQCQVDSQVTMMFWYRQQPGQSLTLIATANQGSEATYESGFVIDKFPISRPNLTFSTLTVSNMSPEDSSIYLCSVAPGQVGMNTEAFFGQGTRLTVV.

The CDR3 DNA reads as TGTGCCAGCAGTTATGCAGGGGGCTTAACCAAAAACATTCAGTACTTC. As protein: CASSYAGGLTKNIQYF. The chain combines TRBV6-5 with TRBJ2-4; 8 bases line up with TRBD1. Germline V CDR1 and CDR2: MNHEY, SVGAGI. Unmatched junction bases numbered 6, after V lost 3 bases and J lost 2 bases. The CDR3 is made up of 16 amino acids.

The gene calls are TRBV14 and TRBJ1-6; no definite D call. The V gene's germline CDR1 is SGHDN and CDR2 FVKESK. This CDR3 spans 12 amino acids. The V end was cut by 5 bases, the J end by 13 bases, with 12 bases between. Written as DNA, the CDR3 is TGTGCCAGCAGCTACCCCGGCAGCCCCCTCCACTTT. Its protein product is CASSYPGSPLHF.

The chain recombines TRBV30 with TRBJ2-7; 9 nucleotides line up with TRBD1. The germline CDR1 and CDR2 sequences are GTSNPN and SVGIG (reference sequence). This CDR3 region has 14 residues. V was clipped by 3 bases and J by 4 bases; unmatched bases: 7. The CDR3 DNA reads TGTGCCTGGAGACCACCGGGACAGGGTTACGAGCAGTACTTC. Protein sequence: CAWRPPGQGYEQYF.

The gene calls are TRBV29-1 and TRBJ1-2, with TRBD1 identical over 9 bases. The ends lost 8 bases at V and 3 bases at J; junction bases unmatched: 4. CDR3 length equals 12 residues. Looked up from germline, CDR1 is SQVTM and CDR2 is ANQGSEA. DNA of the CDR3: TGCAGCTCTAGGACAGGGGACTATGGCTACACCTTC. Its protein is CSSRTGDYGYTF.

The gene calls are TRBV5-1 and TRBJ1-2; 8 bases fit TRBD1. There are 14 residues in the CDR3. Germline V gene sequence: CDR1 SGHRS, CDR2 YFSETQ. Trimming took 3 bases from V and 3 from J; bases not matched to a gene: 4. Written as DNA, the CDR3 is TGCGCCAGCAGCTCGGGACAGGCGCACTATGGCTACACCTTC. Translated: CASSSGQAHYGYTF.

This clone showed up just a few times. This rearrangement joins TRBV23-1 to TRBJ1-2, with a tentative D call TRBD1 (5 bases). TRBV23-1 is treated as an ORF (open reading frame) with a function not yet certain. Trimming pared 4 bases from V and 4 bases from J, leaving 10 bases between. The CDR3 sequence is 13 residues long. The CDR3 spells CASSRRGTYGYTF. The CDR3 region has the DNA TGCGCCAGCAGTCGACGAGGGACCTATGGCTACACCTTC.

This chain's CDR3 is CSVGGRMNNEQFF. CDR3 DNA sequence: TGCAGCGTTGGGGGGCGAATGAACAATGAGCAGTTCTTC. J is TRBJ2-1 and V is TRBV29-1; TRBD1 might be the D (6 bases). V was trimmed by 4 bases and J by 5 bases, leaving 12 bases between them. Germline V lookup: CDR1 SQVTM, CDR2 ANQGSEA. This CDR3 region has 13 residues.

This chain joins TRBV30 and TRBJ1-6; D unresolved. The V end was cut by 4 bases, the J end by 3 bases, with 7 bases between. The germline gives CDR1 GTSNPN, CDR2 SVGIG (reference sequence). The CDR3 consists of 13 residues. As DNA, the CDR3 is TGTGCCTGGAAGGCAGACTATAATTCACCCCTCCACTTT. This translates into CAWKADYNSPLHF. Full variable domain (outside the CDR3, taken from reference TRBV30 and TRBJ1-6): SQTIHQWPATLVQPVGSPLSLECTVEGTSNPNLYWYRQAAGRGLQLLFYSVGIGQISSEVPQNLSASRPQDRQFILSSKKLLLSDSGFYLCAWKADYNSPLHFGNGTRLTVT.

This clone has a handful of counts. CDR3 sequence reads: CASRGRSQPGANVLTF. The CDR3 DNA sequence: TGTGCCAGCAGGGGCAGGTCACAACCTGGGGCCAACGTCCTGACTTTC. The genes are TRBV28 and TRBJ2-6; D remains unclear. The germline V gene has CDR1 MDHEN and CDR2 SYDVKM. V dropped 6 bases and J dropped 2 bases, with 14 bases sitting between them. CDR3 length: 16 residues.

The chain recombines TRBV29-1 with TRBJ2-1, with TRBD2 matching 9 bases. Trimming cost V 5 bases and J 2 bases; bases outside gene matches: 7. The CDR3 has 15 residues. In germline, CDR1 is SQVTM, CDR2 ANQGSEA. In DNA form, the CDR3 reads TGCAGCGTTAGACGCGGGGGGGCAGCCTACAATGAGCAGTTCTTC. Translating it yields CSVRRGGAAYNEQFF.

The V gene is TRBV29-1, the J gene TRBJ2-6; 8 bases map to TRBD1. The V gene end was trimmed by 1 base and the J gene end by 0 bases; junction bases not matched to a gene: 2. The CDR3 length is 16 residues. CDR1 is SQVTM, CDR2 ANQGSEA, per germline. CDR3 amino acids: CSVEGQGHSGANVLTF. DNA for the CDR3: TGCAGCGTTGAAGGACAGGGGCACTCTGGGGCCAACGTCCTGACTTTC. Based on the CDR3 plus reference TRBV29-1 and TRBJ2-6, the full variable domain is SAVISQKPSRDICQRGTSLTIQCQVDSQVTMMFWYRQQPGQSLTLIATANQGSEATYESGFVIDKFPISRPNLTFSTLTVSNMSPEDSSIYLCSVEGQGHSGANVLTFGAGSRLTVL.

The chain combines TRBV28 with TRBJ1-6; D is uncertain. V was trimmed by 4 bases and J by 13 bases, leaving 14 bases between them. From germline, CDR1 is MDHEN and CDR2 SYDVKM. The CDR3 has 13 amino acids. The CDR3 region is CASSSESDGPLHF. CDR3 nucleotide sequence: TGTGCCAGCAGTTCAGAGAGTGATGGGCCCCTCCACTTT.

The rearrangement uses TRBV2 and TRBJ2-6; no firm D call. The CDR3 runs to 15 residues. The V gene lost 8 bases and the J gene lost 0 bases, with 11 bases spanning the gap. The germline V gene encodes CDR1 SNHLY and CDR2 FYNNEI. The CDR3: CASHTSTSGANVLTF. The DNA of the CDR3 is TGTGCCAGCCACACCTCAACCTCTGGGGCCAACGTCCTGACTTTC.

This chain links TRBV10-3 with TRBJ2-3, with a possible D match to TRBD2 (6 bases). The CDR3 is 15 residues long. V lost 0 bases and J 2 bases, leaving 9 bases between the germline ends. Germline CDR1 reads ENHRY; CDR2 reads SYGVKD. The CDR3 DNA follows: TGTGCCATCAGTGAGTCGGGGGGTACCACAGATACGCAGTATTTT. Amino acid sequence: CAISESGGTTDTQYF.

The chain combines TRBV5-5 with TRBJ2-5; maybe TRBD1 (5 bases). The V gene's germline CDR1 is SGHKS and CDR2 YYEKEE (reference sequence). This CDR3 contains 14 residues. V was trimmed by 1 base and J by 4 bases, leaving 11 bases between them. This CDR3 reads CASSLRLGPETQYF. CDR3 DNA sequence: TGTGCCAGCAGCTTGCGGTTGGGGCCAGAGACCCAGTACTTC.

The CDR3 here is CASSLDANYGYTF. CDR3 bases: TGCGCCAGCAGCTTGGATGCTAACTATGGCTACACCTTC. The gene calls are TRBV5-1 and TRBJ1-2; D gene uncertain. CDR3 size: 13 residues. Trimming stripped 0 bases from V and 0 bases from J, with 3 bases between. In germline, CDR1 is SGHRS, CDR2 YFSETQ.

J is TRBJ2-5 and V is TRBV11-1; TRBD2 aligns across 8 bases. V was pared by 2 bases and J by 5 bases, with 7 bases of the junction left unmatched. The CDR3 has 15 residues. CDR1 is SGHAT and CDR2 is FQDESV in the germline V gene (reference sequence). CDR3 amino acids: CASSLNGGARETQYF. The CDR3 DNA reads TGTGCCAGCAGCTTAAACGGGGGGGCTCGGGAGACCCAGTACTTC.

The rearrangement links TRBV2 to TRBJ1-2; the match to TRBD1 covers 10 bases. Germline V gene data show CDR1 as SNHLY and CDR2 as FYNNEI. With V trimmed by 6 bases and J by 4 bases, 8 bases remained unmatched. This CDR3 region has 15 residues. DNA for the CDR3: TGTGCCAGCAGGGGACAGGGGATTCCTTCCTATGGCTACACCTTC. Its protein product is CASRGQGIPSYGYTF.

The rearrangement links TRBV29-1 to TRBJ2-7, with D possibly TRBD1 on 6 matching bases. V was trimmed by 7 bases and J by 2 bases, leaving 12 bases between them. Germline V gene lookup returns CDR1 SQVTM and CDR2 ANQGSEA. This CDR3 is built from 12 residues. The chain's CDR3 is CSAWDTPYEQYF. CDR3 DNA: TGCAGCGCCTGGGACACCCCCTACGAGCAGTACTTC.

The chain uses TRBV4-1 and TRBJ1-6; no firm D call. Germline V gene lookup returns CDR1 MGHRA and CDR2 YSYEKL. V shed 4 bases and J shed 7 bases, with 11 bases lying between them. The CDR3 extends over 14 amino acids. The DNA of the CDR3 is TGCGCCAGCAGCCGAAAGGACGGAAATTCACCCCTCCACTTT. Translation gives CASSRKDGNSPLHF.

This clone was seen more than once but under ten times. V is TRBV15 and J is TRBJ1-1; D gene unclear. Trimming took off 0 bases at V and 7 bases at J, with 9 bases between the two ends. The CDR3 loop spans 13 amino acids. From germline, CDR1 is LNHNV and CDR2 YYDKDF (reference sequence). Here the CDR3 reads CATSRDSGFEAFF. The CDR3 nucleotides are TGTGCCACCAGCAGAGATTCGGGGTTTGAAGCTTTCTTT.

The chain combines TRBV14 with TRBJ2-3; D may match TRBD1 or TRBD2 (6 bases each). The CDR3 has 18 residues. V lost 0 bases, J lost 0 bases, and 16 bases lay in between. The V gene's germline CDR1 is SGHDN and CDR2 FVKESK. This CDR3 reads CASSQDERGATSTDTQYF. The CDR3 DNA follows: TGTGCCAGCAGCCAAGATGAGAGGGGGGCTACTAGCACAGATACGCAGTATTTT.

This chain joins TRBV29-1 and TRBJ1-1; a possible D gene is TRBD1 (5 bases). The CDR3 totals 15 residues. The germline V gene has CDR1 SQVTM and CDR2 ANQGSEA. The V end was cut by 4 bases, the J end by 2 bases, with 17 bases between. In DNA, the CDR3 is TGCAGCGTTGGAGGCCAGCAGGGCTTTAACACTGAAGCTTTCTTT. Protein sequence: CSVGGQQGFNTEAFF.

This clone was found a few times. This sequence joins TRBV13 and TRBJ1-6; no firm D call. Germline V gene lookup returns CDR1 PRHDT and CDR2 FYEKMQ (reference sequence). The CDR3 contains 15 residues. The V end lost 2 bases, the J end lost 4 bases, and 9 bases lay between the germline ends. For the CDR3, the DNA is TGTGCCAGCAGCTTAACGGGGTTGTATAATTCACCCCTCCACTTT. Its translation: CASSLTGLYNSPLHF.

The rearrangement links TRBV6-5 to TRBJ2-3, with 9 bases matching TRBD1. With 6 bases clipped from V and 10 bases from J, the junction kept 14 bases outside the gene matches. Germline V gene sequence: CDR1 MNHEY, CDR2 SVGAGI. This CDR3 contains 15 residues. CDR3 region: CASSRSPGTGNAQYF. DNA for the CDR3: TGTGCCAGCAGCCGAAGTCCCGGGACAGGGAACGCGCAGTATTTT.